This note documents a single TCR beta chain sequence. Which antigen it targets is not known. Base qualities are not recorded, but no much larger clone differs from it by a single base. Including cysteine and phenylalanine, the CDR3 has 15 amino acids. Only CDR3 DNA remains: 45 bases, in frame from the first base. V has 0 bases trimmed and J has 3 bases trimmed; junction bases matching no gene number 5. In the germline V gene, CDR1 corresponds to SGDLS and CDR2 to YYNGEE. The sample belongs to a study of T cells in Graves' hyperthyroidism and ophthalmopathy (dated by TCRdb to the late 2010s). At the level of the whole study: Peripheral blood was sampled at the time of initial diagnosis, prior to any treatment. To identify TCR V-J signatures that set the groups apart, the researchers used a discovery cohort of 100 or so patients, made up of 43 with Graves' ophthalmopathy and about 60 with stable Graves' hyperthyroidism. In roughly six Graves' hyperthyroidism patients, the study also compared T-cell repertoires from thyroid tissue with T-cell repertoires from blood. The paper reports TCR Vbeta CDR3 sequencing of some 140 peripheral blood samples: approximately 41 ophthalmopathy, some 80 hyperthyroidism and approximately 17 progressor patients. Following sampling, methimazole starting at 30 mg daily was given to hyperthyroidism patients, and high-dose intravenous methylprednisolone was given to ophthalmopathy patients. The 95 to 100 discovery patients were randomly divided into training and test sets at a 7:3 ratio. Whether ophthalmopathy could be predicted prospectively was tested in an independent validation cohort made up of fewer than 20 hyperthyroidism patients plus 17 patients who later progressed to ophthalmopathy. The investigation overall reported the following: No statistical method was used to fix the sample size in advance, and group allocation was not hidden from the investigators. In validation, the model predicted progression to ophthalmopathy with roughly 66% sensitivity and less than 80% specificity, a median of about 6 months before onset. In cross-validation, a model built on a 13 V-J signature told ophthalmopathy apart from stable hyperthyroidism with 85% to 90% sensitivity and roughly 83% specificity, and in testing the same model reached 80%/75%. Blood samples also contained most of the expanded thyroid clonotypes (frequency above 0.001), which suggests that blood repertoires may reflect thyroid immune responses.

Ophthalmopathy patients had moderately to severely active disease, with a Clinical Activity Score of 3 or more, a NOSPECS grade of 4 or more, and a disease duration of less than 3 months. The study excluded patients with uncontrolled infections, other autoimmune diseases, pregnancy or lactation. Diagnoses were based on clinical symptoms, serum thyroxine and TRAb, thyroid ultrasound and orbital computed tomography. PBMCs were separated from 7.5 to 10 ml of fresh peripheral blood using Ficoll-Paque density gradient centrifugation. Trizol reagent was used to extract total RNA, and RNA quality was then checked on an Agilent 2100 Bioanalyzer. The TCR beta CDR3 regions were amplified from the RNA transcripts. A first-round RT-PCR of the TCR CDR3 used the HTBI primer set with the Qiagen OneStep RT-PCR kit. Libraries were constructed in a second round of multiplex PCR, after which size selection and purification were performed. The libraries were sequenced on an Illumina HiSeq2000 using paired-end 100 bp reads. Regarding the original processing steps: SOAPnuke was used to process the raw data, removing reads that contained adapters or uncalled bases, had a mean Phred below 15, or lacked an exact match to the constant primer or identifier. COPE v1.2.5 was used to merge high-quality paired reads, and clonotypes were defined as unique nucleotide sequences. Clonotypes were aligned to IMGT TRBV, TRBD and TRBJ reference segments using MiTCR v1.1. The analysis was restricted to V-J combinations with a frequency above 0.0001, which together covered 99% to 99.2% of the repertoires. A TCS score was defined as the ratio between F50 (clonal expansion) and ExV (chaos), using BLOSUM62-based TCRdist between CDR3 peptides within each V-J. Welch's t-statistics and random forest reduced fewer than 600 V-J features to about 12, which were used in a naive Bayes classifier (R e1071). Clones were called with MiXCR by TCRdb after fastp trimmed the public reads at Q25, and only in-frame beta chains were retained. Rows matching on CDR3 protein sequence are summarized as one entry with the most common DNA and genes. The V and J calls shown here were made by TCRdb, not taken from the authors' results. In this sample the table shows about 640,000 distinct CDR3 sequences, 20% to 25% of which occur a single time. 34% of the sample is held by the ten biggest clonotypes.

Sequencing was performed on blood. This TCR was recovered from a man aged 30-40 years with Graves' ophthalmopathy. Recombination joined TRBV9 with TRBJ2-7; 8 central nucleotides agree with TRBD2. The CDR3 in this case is CASSVGASGFYEQYF. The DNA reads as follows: TGTGCCAGCAGCGTAGGGGCTAGCGGGTTCTACGAGCAGTACTTC.